This T cell receptor beta chain is drawn from a study of technical replicates of blood from a few donors. Looked up from germline, CDR1 is KGHSH and CDR2 is LQKENI. With 0 bases removed from V and 0 bases from J, the gap between germline ends came to 9 bases. The CDR3 contains 17 residues. Sequencing was performed with immunoSEQ multiplex PCR; in TCRdb, only in-frame clones are kept and a portion is missing. Among 74,000 or so clones, approximately 96% were seen once, and the ten largest hold roughly 0.35%. Sequenced material: T cells isolated from PBMCs. This sequence was found in a human donor in good health. The chain has TRBV18 and TRBJ2-6; D remains unclear. In nucleotides, the CDR3 is TGTGCCAGCTCACCACCTACTGCCCTCTCTGGGGCCAACGTCCTGACTTTC. It translates to CASSPPTALSGANVLTF. Full variable domain (rest looked up from reference TRBV18 and TRBJ2-6): NAGVMQNPRHLVRRRGQEARLRCSPMKGHSHVYWYRQLPEEGLKFMVYLQKENIIDESGMPKERFSAEFPKEGPSILRIQQVVRGDSAAYFCASSPPTALSGANVLTFGAGSRLTVL.